These T cell receptor beta chains were read from a single sample in a study of cytomegalovirus exposure and HLA in healthy donors. The assay was immunoSEQ multiplex PCR, and TCRdb's table has in-frame clones only and misses some. The profile shows 150,000 to 200,000 clones, roughly four fifths of them singletons. Sequencing input: PBMCs. Source of these receptors: a woman younger than 35 in good health and CMV-seropositive. Each CDR3 is given with its conserved first and last residue. A D gene is named only where the DNA matches it firmly. Clone size appears in some rows only: once, few, many, or a class for an expanded clone.

d_call clone_size j_call v_call cdr3_nt cdr3_aa
TRBD1 NA TRBJ2-6 TRBV9 TGTGCCAGCAGCGTAGAGTCGAGACAGGGATCTGGGGCCAACGTCCTGACTTTC CASSVESRQGSGANVLTF
NA NA TRBJ2-7 TRBV29-1 TGCAGCGCCCCCAACAGGCTCCCTCTCGGCGAGCAGTACTTC CSAPNRLPLGEQYF
TRBD2 NA TRBJ2-2 TRBV19 TGTGCCACCAGCAGGGCGGGGGGGACCGGGGAGCTGTTTTTT CATSRAGGTGELFF
NA NA TRBJ2-7 TRBV11-1 TGTGCCAGCAGCTGGTGGAGTGGGGCGCGCAGCGAGCAGTACTTC CASSWWSGARSEQYF
TRBD1 once TRBJ2-6 TRBV15 TGTGCCACCAGCAGTCGGACAGGGCAGTCTGGGGCCAACGTCCTGACTTTC CATSSRTGQSGANVLTF
TRBD1 few TRBJ2-2 TRBV19 TGTGCCAGTACGACACAGGGGTTGGGTGGCACCGGGGAGCTGTTTTTT CASTTQGLGGTGELFF
NA NA TRBJ2-3 TRBV5-1 TGCGCCAGCAGTGATCGAGGCGGGGGCACAGATACGCAGTATTTT CASSDRGGGTDTQYF
NA NA TRBJ1-1 TRBV18 TGTGCCAGCTCACCTACTGACAGTTACACTGAAGCTTTCTTT CASSPTDSYTEAFF
TRBD1 NA TRBJ1-5 TRBV15 TGTGCCACCAGCAGACGTACAGGGGGACCTCAGCCCCAGCATTTT CATSRRTGGPQPQHF
TRBD1 few TRBJ1-5 TRBV5-5 TGTGCCAGCAGCGGGGGACAGCTCGAACCCCAGCATTTT CASSGGQLEPQHF
NA NA TRBJ2-3 TRBV28 TGTGCCTGCCAACGACAGAGCACAGATACGCAGTATTTT CACQRQSTDTQYF
NA NA TRBJ2-7 TRBV2 TGTGCCAGCAGGCCAGGGGACCCATCCTACGAGCAGTACTTC CASRPGDPSYEQYF
TRBD2 NA TRBJ2-1 TRBV5-1 TGCGCCAGCAGCTTGTCTAGCGGGGGCAATGAGCAGTTCTTC CASSLSSGGNEQFF
NA few TRBJ2-7 TRBV4-2 TGTGCCAGCAGCCAAGATCGAGACGGGTTCTCCTACGAGCAGTACTTC CASSQDRDGFSYEQYF
TRBD2 NA TRBJ2-3 TRBV4-2 TGTGCCAGCAGTTCGCGGGGGGGCTGGGGCACAGATACGCAGTATTTT CASSSRGGWGTDTQYF
NA NA TRBJ1-1 TRBV5-1 TGCGCCAGCAGCTTGCCACCGGGTGGCACTGAAGCTTTCTTT CASSLPPGGTEAFF
NA NA TRBJ2-7 TRBV18 TGTGCCAGCTCACTTTATCCGAGCGAGCAGTACTTC CASSLYPSEQYF
TRBD2 NA TRBJ2-7 TRBV15 TGTGCCACCGGGGGATTCGGGAGCGGGGGGTACGAGCAGTACTTC CATGGFGSGGYEQYF
NA NA TRBJ2-5 TRBV7-2 TGTGCCAGCAGCCCCCCGTTCGGAGGGGGGGGACTCGGGACCCAGTACTTC CASSPPFGGGGLGTQYF
TRBD1 NA TRBJ2-6 TRBV6-5 TGTGCCAGCAGTTTGACAGGGGCTGGGGCCAACGTCCTGACTTTC CASSLTGAGANVLTF
TRBD2 once TRBJ2-7 TRBV19 TGTGCCAGTAGTATTGGCGGGGGGACCTACGAGCAGTACTTC CASSIGGGTYEQYF
NA NA TRBJ1-6 TRBV30 TGTGCCTGGAGTTCTCTCCTAGATAATTCACCCCTCCACTTT CAWSSLLDNSPLHF
TRBD2 NA TRBJ2-3 TRBV7-6 TGTGCCAGCAGTCCCGGGGGGGTGACCAACCCGTATTTT CASSPGGVTNPYF
NA NA TRBJ2-5 TRBV7-8 TGTGCCAGCAGCTTATTTTGGGGAGGTGGAGAGACCCAGTACTTC CASSLFWGGGETQYF
TRBD1 NA TRBJ2-7 TRBV6-5 TGTGCCAGCAGACCCGGGACAGGGCACTACTACGAGCAGTACTTC CASRPGTGHYYEQYF
NA NA TRBJ1-5 TRBV4-2 TGTGCCAGCAGCTTGAACGGACAGATGGGGGATCAGCCCCAGCATTTT CASSLNGQMGDQPQHF
NA NA TRBJ1-1 TRBV29-1 TGCAGTACTTATGAATGGAACACTGAAGCTTTCTTT CSTYEWNTEAFF
NA NA TRBJ2-7 TRBV28 TGTGCCAGCAGTCGGACAGCAGTTGCCTACGAGCAGTACTTC CASSRTAVAYEQYF
NA NA TRBJ2-3 TRBV28 TGTGCCAGCAGTAATAGCGACACAGATACGCAGTATTTT CASSNSDTDTQYF
TRBD1 NA TRBJ2-5 TRBV30 TGTGCCTGGTCTACAGGGGGCAGGGAGACCCAGTACTTC CAWSTGGRETQYF
NA NA TRBJ1-6 TRBV5-1 TGCGCCAGCAGCCCGATGGGTCGGGTAGTCTCCTATAATTCACCCCTCCACTTT CASSPMGRVVSYNSPLHF
TRBD2 NA TRBJ2-4 TRBV9 TGTGCCAGCAACCCGGGGGGGGCCAAAAACATTCAGTACTTC CASNPGGAKNIQYF
TRBD1 NA TRBJ2-7 TRBV11-2 TGTGCCAGCAGCTCTCATCCGGGACAGACATACGAGCAGTACTTC CASSSHPGQTYEQYF
TRBD2 once TRBJ2-7 TRBV7-2 TGTGCCAGCAGCCCCTCCCCTTTGCGGCGGGGGATCCTCTACGAGCAGTACTTC CASSPSPLRRGILYEQYF
TRBD1 few TRBJ2-7 TRBV7-9 TGTGCCAGCAGCTTAGCAGGGGGCGGCTACGAGCAGTACTTC CASSLAGGGYEQYF
TRBD2 NA TRBJ2-7 TRBV18 TGTGCCAGCTCCCAAAGCGGGGGGGCCTACGAGCAGTACTTC CASSQSGGAYEQYF
NA once TRBJ2-7 TRBV11-1 TGTGCCAGCAGCTCCGACAGTTCCTACGAGCAGTACTTC CASSSDSSYEQYF
TRBD2 once TRBJ2-7 TRBV6-5 TGTGCCAGCAGTTACGGCGGGGGGGCCTACGAGCAGTACTTC CASSYGGGAYEQYF
NA NA TRBJ1-4 TRBV5-6 TGTGCCAGCAGCTTGAAGTCAGGGGTTTTACAGGAAAAACTGTTTTTT CASSLKSGVLQEKLFF
NA NA TRBJ1-2 TRBV19 TGTGCCAGTAGTATCCTTGGTCCCAGGAGGGATGGCTACACCTTC CASSILGPRRDGYTF